Here is one TCR beta chain with its context. There is no known antigen for this receptor. No base-level quality is on record; no much larger clone is a single base apart. Donors were healthy HIV-negative adults with no recently reported acute infections or vaccinations. Every donor was a Caucasian adult residing in Nashville, Tennessee, USA. CD4+ T cells were enriched by magnetic negative selection; naive cells were then positively selected on CD45RA, and the negative fraction formed the memory subset. After blood collection by leukapheresis, PBMCs were isolated using Ficoll-Histopaque density gradient centrifugation and then cryopreserved in the vapor phase of liquid nitrogen. Analytical flow cytometry was used to check the purity and quantity of every magnetically sorted T cell population. From each sorted fraction, genomic DNA was isolated and quantified by UV absorbance on a Nanodrop 2000c. These data come from a study of shared clonotypes between healthy human individuals (dated by TCRdb to about 2020). Describing the broader study: A couple of women and three men aged 18 to 49 years were included in the cohort. Per donor, three plates each were used for CD4 naive and CD4 memory, two for CD8 naive, and one for CD8 memory. To estimate repertoire size and how much clonotypes are shared between individuals, the study performed deep sequencing of blood TCR repertoires from roughly five healthy adults. Different laboratories and diverse techniques were used to prepare libraries and sequence TCR repertoires, to increase sequencing depth and limit assay-specific biases. Per donor, leukapheresis produced somewhere between about 0.94 and 10 billion PBMCs. Study-wide findings and limitations: Sampling was limited to blood, and TCR repertoires in tissue likely differ from TCR repertoires in blood. Because the study included only a small number of donors, the genetic and exposure-history diversity represented was limited. Larger estimated clonotype richness was generally found for naive subsets than for memory subsets. Sharing across several donors was observed for around 5% of naive CD4, under 4% of naive CD8, over 2% of memory CD4, and around 0.4% of memory CD8 clonotypes. Compared with non-shared clonotypes, clonotypes shared by all four sorted-subset donors had higher generation probabilities. Pairwise subsampling indicated that sequencing depth was expected to affect the degree of clonotype sharing among donors. Rarefaction of sorted-subset datasets indicated incomplete sequencing despite the large sequencing depth.

TCR CDR3 regions were amplified from genomic DNA by multiplex PCR using the deep immunoSEQ assay. Extracted genomic DNA from each cell subset was spread evenly across all wells of several immunoSEQ 96-well plates, with each plate serving as a replicate. For sorted subsets, 200 to 250 ng genomic DNA, equal to some 30,000 T cell genomes, was loaded into each replicate PCR. The purified libraries were quantified using a Qubit 3.0 fluorometer, sized with a Bioanalyzer 2100, and then quantified again using the KAPA Library Quantification kit. Every immunoSEQ 96-well plate was sequenced on a separate single-read 150-cycle Illumina NextSeq 550 flow cell. On the study's bioinformatics: Because the immunoSEQ output held only junctional sequences and lacked quality scores, the filtering could not match the filtering applied to full-length reads. To assign V/J genes and CDR3, sequences were annotated using PyIR, a Python wrapper for IgBLAST v1.9, with IMGT germline references. Reads with weak V/J assignments (E-value above 1e-6), missing CDR3, stop codons, out-of-frame junctions, or ambiguous translated residues were removed. V3J clonotypes were defined as sequences sharing an identical inferred V gene, J gene, and CDR3 amino acid sequence. To compute the percentage overlap between repertoires, the number of shared unique clonotypes was divided by the size of the smaller repertoire. Three approaches were used to assess repertoire richness: RTK rarefaction, the Chao1 estimator, and Recon v2.1 estimates of unobserved clonotypes. Generation probabilities were computed with OLGA for all TCRbeta clonotypes obtained by the gDNA method from a few donors. As stored in TCRdb, this immuneACCESS dataset retains in-frame rearrangements with V and J assigned. A fraction of the clones does not appear; measured against another copy, unresolved V genes explain less than half of the discrepancy, and the remainder lacks a known reason. V, J and clone size derive from that table, while D and trimming were established from the DNA sequence. Across this sample there are some 790,000 clones, with 55% to 80% seen only once. The top ten constitute under 2% of the sample.

The sequenced sample was memory CD4+ T cells sorted from blood. The cell subset or site label here, explained by the study, means: CD45RA-negative fraction. The receptor's source is a woman aged 30 to 39 in good health.

CDR3 reads: CASSLTSGSSSYEQYF. In nucleotide form, the sequence is TGCGCCAGCAGCTTGACTAGCGGGAGCTCCTCCTACGAGCAGTACTTC. The chain employs TRBV5-1 and TRBJ2-5, with 11 bases aligning to TRBD2. The better agreement between TRBJ2-7 and the DNA end casts doubt on the J call. The germline V gene supplies CDR1 SGHRS and CDR2 YFSETQ. Inclusive of the bounding cysteine and phenylalanine, the CDR3 is 16 residues long. The kept DNA is CDR3 alone, 48 bases in frame from the first base.